This T cell receptor (beta chain) was found in a study of tumor-infiltrating lymphocytes in primary liver carcinoma. The wider study: Among the tumors, stages were T1-T3 N0M0 and sizes roughly 4 to 10 cm.

Regarding the study as a whole: Lesser overlap characterized tumor-adjacent and tumor-blood pairs relative to tumor region pairs.

For this clonotype: Its antigen is currently unknown.

The input was 450 to 500 ng total RNA; TCR beta cDNA was made from it with a constant-region primer. Nested multiplex PCR, run for three rounds with slightly modified ARM-PCR, yielded TCR beta libraries. Forward primers for TRBV1-TRBV30 and a C-beta reverse primer served the first two PCR rounds, at about 9 cycles each. Each CDR3 protein is one row after TCRdb ran MiXCR on the multiplex PCR reads. Of approximately 190,000 distinct CDR3 sequences in the sample, around four fifths were seen once. The V gene's germline CDR1 is MDHEN and CDR2 SYDVKM. This CDR3 is 16 amino acids long. Extraction of RNA together with DNA used 20-30 mg of unsorted bulk tissue. For each tumor, five separate regions were sampled. The proportion of viable tumor cells exceeded 85% in every tumor sample.

The sample was tumor tissue from primary liver carcinoma. This TCR derives from a man aged 40-55 years with primary liver carcinoma and hepatitis B virus infection. The J gene is TRBJ2-1, the V gene TRBV28, with 9 nucleotides matching TRBD2. The CDR3 loop reads CVIIGFGGRDYNEQFF. In DNA form, the CDR3 reads TGTGTCATCATAGGGTTTGGCGGGAGGGATTACAATGAGCAGTTCTTC.